The 32 T cell receptor beta chains presented below share a single source sample, sequenced in a study of vaccination and CD4 T cells after COVID-19. For these receptors, no antigen is known. The Oncomine TCR Beta short-read assay sequenced DNA from cultured CD4+ T cells. TCRdb passed the PCR reads through MiXCR, listing each CDR3 protein once. Of some 15,000 distinct CDR3 sequences listed, under 80% were seen once; the top ten hold approximately 12%. The treatment: approximately nine-day PBMC culture with coronavirus spike peptide pools or control peptides (ViraFEST assay). The specimen sequenced was CD4+ T cells from blood, cultured in vitro. These receptors were collected from a human donor who had recovered from COVID-19.

The chain couples TRBV7-6 to TRBJ2-1; TRBD2 matches at 10 bases. In germline, CDR1 is SGHVS, CDR2 FNYEAQ. Germline trimming cut 5 bases from V and 4 bases from J; bases unmatched to any gene: 5. There are 15 residues in the CDR3. The CDR3 protein is CASSGASGGYNEQFF. CDR3 DNA: TGTGCCAGCAGCGGTGCTAGCGGGGGTTACAATGAGCAGTTCTTC.

For the CDR3, the DNA is TGTGCCAGCAGCTCCCGCGGCCCCATGGCCCAGCATTTT. It yields the protein CASSSRGPMAQHF. The chain joins TRBV7-2 to TRBJ1-5; D is undetermined. This CDR3 comprises 13 residues. V gave up 4 bases and J gave up 11 bases, with 15 bases separating them. CDR1 is SGHTA, CDR2 FQGNSA, per germline.

The chain joins TRBV5-1 to TRBJ2-1, with 16 bases fitting TRBD2. The CDR3 sequence is 16 residues long. CDR1 is SGHRS and CDR2 is YFSETQ in the germline V gene. Trimming cost V 4 bases and J 8 bases; bases outside gene matches: 6. The DNA for the CDR3 is TGCGCCAGCAGCCTTGGGACTAGCGGGGGGGTTTATGAGCAGTTCTTC. As protein: CASSLGTSGGVYEQFF.

The rearrangement joins TRBV20-1 to TRBJ1-1; D ambiguous. This CDR3 region has 11 residues. CDR1 DFQATT and CDR2 SNEGSKA come from the germline V gene (reference sequence). The V and J ends lost 4 bases and 6 bases respectively, with 9 bases between them. This CDR3 is CSATDTPEAFF. CDR3 coding DNA: TGCAGTGCTACAGACACGCCTGAAGCTTTCTTT.

This clonotype was observed once. The chain couples TRBV27 to TRBJ1-1; 9 bases align to TRBD1. The CDR3 totals 16 residues. V was pared by 2 bases and J by 4 bases, with 8 bases of the junction left unmatched. Germline CDR1 and CDR2: MNHEY and SMNVEV (reference sequence). CDR3 sequence: CASSLRGGTGTTEAFF. CDR3 coding DNA: TGTGCCAGCAGTTTACGGGGGGGGACAGGGACCACTGAAGCTTTCTTT.

The chain employs TRBV28 and TRBJ1-1; unclear D gene. Trimming stripped 8 bases from V and 2 bases from J, with 12 bases between. This CDR3 spans 13 amino acids. The V gene's germline CDR1 is MDHEN and CDR2 SYDVKM. CDR3 loop: CASGKAFNTEAFF. The CDR3 region has the DNA TGTGCCAGCGGCAAAGCTTTTAACACTGAAGCTTTCTTT.

With regard to this clonotype: An end of the junction does not agree with germline; a read error may underlie this. The chain has TRBV7-6 and TRBJ2-5, with D unresolved. CDR3 length: 14 amino acids. The germline CDR1 and CDR2 sequences are SGHVS and FNYEAQ. The CDR3 here is CASSGGSPQEAQYF. DNA for the CDR3: TGTGCCAGCAGCGGTGGTTCCCCCCAAGAGGCCCAGTACTTC.

V gene TRBV6-1 combines with J gene TRBJ2-1; D not resolved. The V end lost 7 bases, the J end lost 6 bases, and 16 bases lay between the germline ends. Germline lookup yields CDR1 MNHNS and CDR2 SASEGT. The CDR3 length is 14 residues. Here the CDR3 DNA reads TGTGCCAGCACCGACGGACCTGGTAGCAATGAGCAGTTCTTC. The encoded protein is CASTDGPGSNEQFF.

For this clonotype: At one of its ends the junction is not consistent with the germline gene, which may arise from a read error. V and J are TRBV28 and TRBJ1-6, with 7 bases lining up with TRBD1. Germline CDR1 and CDR2: MDHEN and SYDVKM. The CDR3 sequence is 15 residues long. The CDR3 nucleotides are TGTGCCAGCAGTCCCCCGGGACAGTATAATTCATCCCTCCACTTT. Amino acids: CASSPPGQYNSSLHF. Full variable domain (rest looked up from reference TRBV28 and TRBJ1-6): DVKVTQSSRYLVKRTGEKVFLECVQDMDHENMFWYRQDPGLGLRLIYFSYDVKMKEKGDIPEGYSVSREKKERFSLILESASTNQTSMYLCASSPPGQYNSSLHFGNGTRLTVT.

About this clonotype: This likely comes from a read error, as the CDR3 has no conserved phenylalanine or tryptophan at its end. The genes are TRBV7-3 and TRBJ1-6, with a tentative D call TRBD1 (5 bases). The CDR3 contains 16 residues. V gave up 6 bases and J gave up 7 bases, with 19 bases separating them. The germline gives CDR1 SGHTA, CDR2 FQGTGA. The CDR3 DNA reads as TGTGCCAGCAGTTGTTGTTACAGGCTCCACAATTCACCCCTCCACCTT. Protein: CASSCCYRLHNSPLHL.

This clonotype was counted a few times. The chain links TRBV11-2 to TRBJ2-7, with D uncertain. This CDR3 region has 14 residues. Deletions cut 5 bases from V and 0 bases from J, with 11 bases between. Germline CDR1 is SGHAT and CDR2 is FQNNGV. The CDR3 DNA sequence: TGTGCCAGCAGCCCGGGCCTCAACTCCTACGAGCAGTACTTC. Its protein is CASSPGLNSYEQYF.

CDR3 in DNA: TGTGCCAGCAGCTTAGACGGTTTGGACACCGGGGAGCTGTTTTTT. It translates to CASSLDGLDTGELFF. The rearrangement joins TRBV11-3 to TRBJ2-2; D is uncertain. CDR3 length: 15 amino acids. V lost 0 bases and J 3 bases, leaving 8 bases between the germline ends. CDR1 and CDR2 (germline): SGHNT, YENEEA. Full variable domain (remainder filled in from reference TRBV11-3 and TRBJ2-2): EAGVVQSPRYKIIEKKQPVAFWCNPISGHNTLYWYLQNLGQGPELLIRYENEEAVDDSQLPKDRFSAERLKGVDSTLKIQPAELGDSAVYLCASSLDGLDTGELFFGEGSRLTVL.

This chain joins TRBV6-1 and TRBJ1-2, with TRBD1 matching 8 bases. The CDR3 extends over 13 amino acids. CDR1 is MNHNS, CDR2 SASEGT, per germline. Trimming removed 9 bases from V and 5 bases from J; junction bases left unmatched: 8. CDR3 residues: CASRRDRLYGYTF. For the CDR3, the DNA is TGTGCCAGTCGCCGGGACAGGCTATATGGCTACACCTTC.

The V and J genes are TRBV4-2 and TRBJ2-7; possibly TRBD1 or TRBD2 for D (5 bases each). V lost 3 bases and J 6 bases, leaving 12 bases between the germline ends. Germline-derived CDR1 and CDR2 are LGHNA and YNFKEQ. This CDR3 is 13 amino acids long. The CDR3 bases are TGTGCCAGCAGCCACCCCGGGACCATCGAGCAGTACTTC. It encodes CASSHPGTIEQYF.

The rearrangement links TRBV2 to TRBJ1-2; D call uncertain. Trimming pared 6 bases from V and 2 bases from J, leaving 10 bases between. CDR1 and CDR2 (germline): SNHLY, FYNNEI. This CDR3 spans 13 amino acids. The CDR3 loop is CASRRAENYGYTF. CDR3 in DNA: TGTGCCAGCAGACGCGCGGAGAACTATGGCTACACCTTC.

The chain is built from TRBV6-5 and TRBJ1-2; weak D call: TRBD1 (5 bases). CDR1 is MNHEY, CDR2 SVGAGI, per germline. V was cut by 2 bases and J by 6 bases, with 19 bases left in between. The CDR3 consists of 16 residues. The chain's CDR3 is CASSYRGTALGDGYTF. The DNA of the CDR3 is TGTGCCAGCAGTTACCGAGGGACCGCCCTAGGAGATGGCTACACCTTC.

This sequence joins TRBV2 and TRBJ2-7, with 8 bases that match TRBD2. This CDR3 has 16 amino acids. The germline V gene has CDR1 SNHLY and CDR2 FYNNEI. Losses at the gene ends were 7 bases for V and 5 bases for J; bases not matched to a gene: 16. The CDR3 DNA is TGTGCCAGCAATCGAAGGAAGGCTAGCGGGCGCAACGAGCAGTACTTC. This sequence encodes CASNRRKASGRNEQYF.

Only a few counts were recorded for this clonotype. The gene calls are TRBV6-1 and TRBJ2-5; unclear D gene. V was shortened by 6 bases and J by 0 bases, with 8 bases between the two germline ends. Germline V gene sequence: CDR1 MNHNS, CDR2 SASEGT. This CDR3 is 13 amino acids long. The CDR3 here is CASRSADQETQYF. The CDR3 DNA follows: TGTGCCAGCAGATCAGCCGACCAAGAGACCCAGTACTTC.

As for this clonotype: At one end, the junction sequence differs from germline, possibly due to a read error. This chain connects TRBV7-2 to TRBJ2-1; 11 bases are a match to TRBD2. Germline V gene data show CDR1 as SGHTA and CDR2 as FQGNSA. There are 16 residues in the CDR3. CDR3 amino acids: CASSYLGLADYSEQFF. Written as DNA, the CDR3 is TGTGCCAGCAGCTATCTGGGACTAGCGGATTACAGTGAGCAGTTCTTC.

This clonotype appeared a few times. This chain uses TRBV11-2 with TRBJ1-1; TRBD1 might be the D (5 bases). This CDR3 has 14 residues. Trimming removed 1 base at V and 1 base at J, with 7 bases between. Germline V CDR1 and CDR2: SGHAT, FQNNGV. Here the CDR3 reads CASSLARENTEAFF. The DNA of the CDR3 is TGTGCCAGCAGCTTAGCCAGGGAGAACACTGAAGCTTTCTTT.

The sample holds a few counts of this clonotype. V is TRBV12-3 or TRBV12-4 and J is TRBJ1-2; 9 bases map to TRBD1. The V segment lost 6 bases and the J segment 7 bases; nucleotides outside the gene matches: 12. The CDR3 extends over 15 amino acids. CDR3 residues: CASSWRGTGFFGYTF. In nucleotides, the CDR3 is TGTGCCAGCAGCTGGAGGGGGACAGGGTTTTTTGGCTACACCTTC.

The V call is TRBV6-1, the J call TRBJ1-6; D gene unclear. CDR1 MNHNS and CDR2 SASEGT come from the germline V gene. The CDR3 contains 16 residues. Trimming stripped 6 bases from V and 0 bases from J, with 12 bases between. CDR3 in amino acids: CASSLQPSSYNSPLHF. The CDR3 DNA is TGTGCCAGCAGCCTCCAACCGAGCTCCTATAATTCACCCCTCCACTTT.

This clonotype came up a few times. The chain has TRBV7-9 and TRBJ2-2; TRBD1 agrees at 7 bases. CDR1 is SEHNR and CDR2 is FQNEAQ in the germline V gene (reference sequence). CDR3 length: 14 amino acids. V lost 9 bases to trimming and J lost 2 bases; unmatched junction nucleotides: 6. CDR3 sequence (DNA): TGTGCCAGTCAGGGACAGATTAACACCGGGGAGCTGTTTTTT. Translated, it gives CASQGQINTGELFF.

V usage is TRBV2 and J usage is TRBJ1-5, with D hard to call. V was pared by 4 bases and J by 6 bases, with 10 bases between. The germline V gene has CDR1 SNHLY and CDR2 FYNNEI. CDR3 length: 13 amino acids. The CDR3 DNA reads as TGTGCCAGCAGTGGCGAGGTTGCTCAGCCCCAGCATTTT. Translating gives CASSGEVAQPQHF.

In DNA form, the CDR3 reads TGTGCCAGCAGCTCGGGACAGGGGACTCAAGAGACCCAGTACTTC. Translating gives CASSSGQGTQETQYF. The chain recombines TRBV7-7 with TRBJ2-5; 10 bases map to TRBD1. V was clipped by 4 bases and J by 2 bases; unmatched bases: 4. CDR1 and CDR2 (germline): SSHAT, FNYEAQ (reference sequence). The CDR3 runs 15 residues.

The rearrangement joins TRBV2 to TRBJ2-5; tentative D call: TRBD2 (5 bases). V lost 5 bases, J lost 1 base, and 17 bases lay in between. Germline V lookup: CDR1 SNHLY, CDR2 FYNNEI. The CDR3 contains 16 residues. CDR3 nucleotides: TGTGCCAGCAGTTTTCCGGGGTTTGGAGCCCAAGAGACCCAGTACTTC. Translating it yields CASSFPGFGAQETQYF.

This clonotype came up a few times. The rearrangement uses TRBV11-3 and TRBJ2-5, with D uncertain. V dropped 4 bases and J dropped 1 base, with 10 bases sitting between them. The CDR3 covers 14 residues. Per germline, CDR1 SGHNT and CDR2 YENEEA. The CDR3 is CASSSSLPQETQYF. CDR3 DNA: TGTGCCAGCAGCTCCTCTCTACCCCAAGAGACCCAGTACTTC. Drawing the rest from reference TRBV11-3 and TRBJ2-5, the complete variable domain is EAGVVQSPRYKIIEKKQPVAFWCNPISGHNTLYWYLQNLGQGPELLIRYENEEAVDDSQLPKDRFSAERLKGVDSTLKIQPAELGDSAVYLCASSSSLPQETQYFGPGTRLLVL.

The genes are TRBV18 and TRBJ1-1, with D unresolved. The V gene's germline CDR1 is KGHSH and CDR2 LQKENI. This CDR3 spans 14 amino acids. V lost 3 bases to trimming and J lost 3 bases, with 11 bases between them. The CDR3 spells CASSPYAGYTEAFF. CDR3 DNA: TGTGCCAGCTCACCTTACGCGGGATACACTGAAGCTTTCTTT.

The rearrangement uses TRBV12-3 or TRBV12-4 and TRBJ2-1, with TRBD2 matching over 11 bases. The CDR3 totals 16 residues. The J segment lost 5 bases and the V segment lost 7 bases, leaving 10 bases of the junction unmatched. The CDR3 spells CASIFLAGGGDNEQFF. Written as DNA, the CDR3 is TGTGCCAGCATCTTCCTAGCGGGAGGAGGGGACAATGAGCAGTTCTTC.

This clonotype was recorded a few times. Written as DNA, the CDR3 is TGTGCCACCAGGTACGGACTAGCGGGAGAGACCGGGGAGCTGTTTTTT. It is translated as CATRYGLAGETGELFF. The V gene is TRBV24-1, the J gene TRBJ2-2, with 13 bases identical to TRBD2. With V trimmed by 7 bases and J by 5 bases, 6 bases remained unmatched. Per the germline V gene, CDR1 is KGHDR and CDR2 is SFDVKD. This CDR3 comprises 16 residues.

The rearrangement uses TRBV6-1 and TRBJ2-5; D is ambiguous. Per germline, CDR1 MNHNS and CDR2 SASEGT. The CDR3 has 13 amino acids. The germline V and J ends were trimmed by 2 bases and 4 bases, with 8 bases remaining between them. In DNA form, the CDR3 reads TGTGCCAGCAGTGAACCCTGGGGAGAGACCCAGTACTTC. The encoded protein is CASSEPWGETQYF.

The rearrangement uses TRBV10-3 and TRBJ2-7; 9 bases line up with TRBD1. Germline V gene sequence: CDR1 ENHRY, CDR2 SYGVKD. Losses at the gene ends were 6 bases for V and 3 bases for J; bases not matched to a gene: 9. CDR3 size: 15 residues. The CDR3 loop reads CAIREQETGGYEQYF. CDR3 DNA sequence: TGTGCCATCAGAGAACAAGAGACAGGGGGCTACGAGCAGTACTTC.